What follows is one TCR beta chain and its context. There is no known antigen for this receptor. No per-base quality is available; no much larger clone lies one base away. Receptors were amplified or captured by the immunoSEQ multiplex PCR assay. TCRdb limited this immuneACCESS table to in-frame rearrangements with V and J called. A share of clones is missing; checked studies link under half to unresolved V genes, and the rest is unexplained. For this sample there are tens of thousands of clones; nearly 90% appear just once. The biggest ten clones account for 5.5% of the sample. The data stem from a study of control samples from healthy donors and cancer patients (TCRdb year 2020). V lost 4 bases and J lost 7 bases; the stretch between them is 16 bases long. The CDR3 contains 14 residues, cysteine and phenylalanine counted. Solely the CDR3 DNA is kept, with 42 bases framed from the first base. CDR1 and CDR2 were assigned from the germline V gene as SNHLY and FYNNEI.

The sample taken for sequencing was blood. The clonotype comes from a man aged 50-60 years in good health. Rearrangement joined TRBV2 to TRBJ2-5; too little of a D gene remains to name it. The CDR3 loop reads CASSADSVAMTQYF. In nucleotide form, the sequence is TGTGCCAGCAGTGCTGACTCGGTCGCCATGACCCAGTACTTC.